The source of this T cell receptor beta chain is a study of cytomegalovirus exposure and HLA in healthy donors. Overall study results and limits: A classifier reportedly called cytomegalovirus status with high sensitivity and specificity. Sequencing depth across donors, presence/absence analyses assumed, was roughly uniform. Analysis was performed later, and it showed HLA-associated TCR beta chains to be more clonally expanded than equally common others.

PCR employed 60 Vbeta and 13 Jbeta primers. Authors' methods: An analysis that came later counted 80 million or so unique TCR beta chains, approximately 10 million shared. This table comes from immunoSEQ multiplex PCR, and its TCRdb copy is limited to in-frame clones, with some not included. V and J calls and clone size come straight from that table; D and trimming were deduced from the DNA. The table includes 95,000 to 150,000 clones, just over 65% detected once. A note on this clone: The antigen remains unidentified.

Sequencing used PBMCs. This TCR was sampled from a man younger than 30 in good health and CMV-seronegative.

For the CDR3, the DNA is TGTGCCAGCAGCCTGGGGGACAGAACCACAGATACGCAGTATTTT. Translating gives CASSLGDRTTDTQYF. The rearrangement uses TRBV27 and TRBJ2-3; TRBD1 matches at 7 bases. This CDR3 spans 15 amino acids. In germline, CDR1 is MNHEY, CDR2 SMNVEV (reference sequence). After removal of 6 bases from V and 2 bases from J, the junction contained 8 bases not matched to a gene.